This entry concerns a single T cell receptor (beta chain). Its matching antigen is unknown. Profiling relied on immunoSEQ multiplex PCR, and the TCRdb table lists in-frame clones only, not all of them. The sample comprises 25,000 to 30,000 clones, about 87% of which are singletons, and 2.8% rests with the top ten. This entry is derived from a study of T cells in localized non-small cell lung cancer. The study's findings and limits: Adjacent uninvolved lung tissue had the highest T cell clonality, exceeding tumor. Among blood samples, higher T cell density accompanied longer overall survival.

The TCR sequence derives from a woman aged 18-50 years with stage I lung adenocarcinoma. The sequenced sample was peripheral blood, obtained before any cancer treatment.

CDR3 sequence (DNA): TGTGCCAGTAGTATCGGGCACCAAAATGAGCAGTTCTTC. Translated, it gives CASSIGHQNEQFF. V gene TRBV19 combines with J gene TRBJ2-1, with D uncertain. Deletions cut 3 bases from V and 7 bases from J, with 10 bases between. CDR3 length: 13 residues. The germline CDR1 and CDR2 sequences are LNHDA and SQIVND (reference sequence). The variable domain in full, completed from reference TRBV19 and TRBJ2-1, reads DGGITQSPKYLFRKEGQNVTLSCEQNLNHDAMYWYRQDPGQGLRLIYYSQIVNDFQKGDIAEGYSVSREKKESFPLTVTSAQKNPTAFYLCASSIGHQNEQFFGPGTRLTVL.